Listed below are T cell receptor beta chains from one sample, sequenced in a study of cytomegalovirus exposure and HLA in healthy donors. The assay was immunoSEQ multiplex PCR, and TCRdb's table has in-frame clones only and misses some. The sample contains tens of thousands of clones, approximately 82% of which appear only once. Sequencing was carried out using PBMCs. All receptors come from a man between 18 and 35 years old in good health and CMV-seronegative. Each CDR3 is given with its conserved first and last residue. A D gene is named only where the DNA matches it firmly. The size entry is marked missing in some rows and otherwise reads once, few, many or a size class.

d_gene	v_gene	abundance	j_gene	CDR3aa	CDR3nt
TRBD2	TRBV30	NA	TRBJ2-3	CAWSVGLAGSTDTQYF	TGTGCCTGGAGTGTCGGACTAGCGGGGAGCACAGATACGCAGTATTTT
TRBD2	TRBV4-3	NA	TRBJ2-1	CASTPGLEYNEQFF	TGCGCCAGCACCCCGGGACTAGAATACAATGAGCAGTTCTTC
NA	TRBV5-1	NA	TRBJ2-2	CASSLPPANTGELFF	TGCGCCAGCAGCTTGCCGCCAGCGAACACCGGGGAGCTGTTTTTT
TRBD1	TRBV30	NA	TRBJ1-3	CAWTGGVNTIYF	TGTGCCTGGACAGGGGGAGTGAACACCATATATTTT
TRBD2	TRBV11-2	NA	TRBJ2-5	CASSGLAETQYF	TGTGCCAGCAGTGGACTAGCTGAGACCCAGTACTTC
NA	TRBV18	NA	TRBJ2-7	CASSPSGSSYEQYF	TGTGCCAGCTCACCCTCGGGGAGCTCCTACGAGCAGTACTTC
NA	TRBV5-1	NA	TRBJ2-5	CASSLEYSPYQPETQYF	TGCGCCAGCAGCCTGGAGTACAGCCCGTACCAACCAGAGACCCAGTACTTC
TRBD2	TRBV6-4	NA	TRBJ2-3	CASSDSGGTDTQYF	TGTGCCAGCAGTGACAGCGGGGGCACAGATACGCAGTATTTT
TRBD2	TRBV7-2	NA	TRBJ2-3	CASSPLGLAGAPDTQYF	TGTGCCAGCAGCCCCCTGGGACTAGCGGGGGCCCCAGATACGCAGTATTTT
TRBD2	TRBV6-6	NA	TRBJ2-5	CASRTSGGQETQYF	TGTGCCAGCAGGACTAGCGGGGGACAAGAGACCCAGTACTTC
NA	TRBV6-5	NA	TRBJ2-2	CASSYSLIAGELFF	TGTGCCAGCAGTTACTCTTTAATCGCCGGGGAGCTGTTTTTT
TRBD2	TRBV6-5	NA	TRBJ2-2	CASSPPGLASGELFF	TGTGCCAGCAGTCCGCCGGGACTAGCATCCGGGGAGCTGTTTTTT
NA	TRBV7-2	NA	TRBJ1-1	CASSLENSRQNTEAFF	TGTGCCAGCAGCTTAGAAAACTCTAGGCAGAACACTGAAGCTTTCTTT
TRBD1	TRBV2	NA	TRBJ1-1	CASRSLGQALRVNTEAFF	TGTGCCAGCAGGAGCCTGGGACAGGCCCTAAGGGTGAACACTGAAGCTTTCTTT
TRBD1	TRBV7-9	NA	TRBJ1-1	CASSLVVARRGSNTEAFF	TGTGCCAGCAGCTTAGTTGTAGCTCGCAGGGGGTCGAACACTGAAGCTTTCTTT
TRBD2	TRBV27	NA	TRBJ2-1	CASSAGTSGHNEQFF	TGTGCCAGCAGTGCCGGGACTAGCGGTCACAATGAGCAGTTCTTC
TRBD1	TRBV4-3	once	TRBJ1-2	CASSHNTGTGVYGYTF	TGCGCCAGCAGCCACAACACCGGGACAGGCGTCTATGGCTACACCTTC
TRBD1	TRBV10-3	NA	TRBJ2-2	CAISEGTGGTGELFF	TGTGCCATCAGTGAGGGGACAGGGGGCACCGGGGAGCTGTTTTTT
TRBD2	TRBV6-6	NA	TRBJ2-3	CASSSHLAGLTDTQYF	TGTGCCAGCAGTTCCCATCTAGCGGGCCTCACAGATACGCAGTATTTT
TRBD2	TRBV27	NA	TRBJ2-1	CASSPWGTSGRGNEQFF	TGTGCCAGCAGTCCATGGGGGACTAGCGGGAGGGGCAATGAGCAGTTCTTC
NA	TRBV6-1	once	TRBJ1-1	CASSEDRANTEAFF	TGTGCCAGCAGTGAAGACAGAGCGAACACTGAAGCTTTCTTT
TRBD1	TRBV9	NA	TRBJ2-5	CASSSSRGQGAWQETQYF	TGTGCCAGCAGCTCCTCGCGGGGCCAGGGGGCTTGGCAAGAGACCCAGTACTTC
NA	TRBV10-3	NA	TRBJ2-7	CAISEEEIGEQYF	TGTGCCATCAGTGAGGAAGAAATCGGGGAGCAGTACTTC
TRBD1	TRBV4-1	NA	TRBJ2-7	CASSQEFPGTGADEQYF	TGCGCCAGCAGCCAAGAATTTCCCGGGACAGGGGCGGACGAGCAGTACTTC
NA	TRBV5-5	once	TRBJ1-1	CASSLAPRGTEAFF	TGTGCCAGCAGCTTGGCTCCCAGGGGCACTGAAGCTTTCTTT
TRBD1	TRBV10-3	NA	TRBJ1-6	CATRDSFNSPLHF	TGTGCCACCCGGGACAGCTTTAATTCACCCCTCCACTTT
TRBD1	TRBV6-5	NA	TRBJ2-3	CASSYLRQGASDTQYF	TGTGCCAGCAGTTACCTCCGGCAGGGGGCTTCAGATACGCAGTATTTT
TRBD1	TRBV4-1	NA	TRBJ1-2	CASSQGQGAFYGYTF	TGCGCCAGCAGCCAAGGACAGGGGGCTTTCTATGGCTACACCTTC
NA	TRBV7-9	NA	TRBJ2-6	CASSRDRPSGANVLTF	TGTGCCAGCAGCCGTGACAGGCCTTCTGGGGCCAACGTCCTGACTTTC
NA	TRBV6-6	NA	TRBJ2-1	CASRLKNEQFF	TGTGCCAGCAGACTCAAAAATGAGCAGTTCTTC
NA	TRBV6-5	once	TRBJ2-1	CASSSGTHEQFF	TGTGCCAGCAGTTCCGGGACTCATGAGCAGTTCTTC
TRBD2	TRBV19	once	TRBJ2-1	CASSYEEGLAGVNEQFF	TGTGCCAGTAGTTATGAGGAAGGACTAGCGGGAGTCAATGAGCAGTTCTTC
NA	TRBV5-1	NA	TRBJ2-7	CASSRDSYEQYF	TGCGCCAGCAGCCGGGACTCCTACGAGCAGTACTTC
NA	TRBV7-9	NA	TRBJ1-2	CASSSSGGSYGYTF	TGTGCCAGCAGCTCGTCCGGGGGGAGCTATGGCTACACCTTC
TRBD2	TRBV7-3	NA	TRBJ2-3	CASSWTSLNTDTQYF	TGTGCCAGCAGCTGGACTAGTTTAAACACAGATACGCAGTATTTT
NA	TRBV15	NA	TRBJ2-3	CATSRRAYGSTDTQYF	TGTGCCACCAGCAGGCGGGCCTACGGGAGCACAGATACGCAGTATTTT
TRBD2	TRBV6-6	once	TRBJ2-1	CASSYGGSGKLNEQFF	TGTGCCAGCAGTTACGGGGGTAGCGGGAAGTTGAATGAGCAGTTCTTC
TRBD1	TRBV9	NA	TRBJ2-5	CASSVRGQGYETQYF	TGTGCCAGCAGCGTACGGGGACAGGGATACGAGACCCAGTACTTC
TRBD1	TRBV9	NA	TRBJ1-1	CASSPRTGVGDTEAFF	TGTGCCAGCAGCCCACGGACAGGAGTGGGGGACACTGAAGCTTTCTTT
NA	TRBV29-1	NA	TRBJ2-7	CSVRTDLRGEQYF	TGCAGCGTAAGGACGGACCTTAGGGGCGAGCAGTACTTC
TRBD2	TRBV7-2	NA	TRBJ2-7	CASSLRGTKQYF	TGTGCCAGCAGCTTACGAGGGACTAAGCAGTACTTC
TRBD1	TRBV4-1	NA	TRBJ1-3	CASRHLWDRGNTIYF	TGCGCCAGCAGACATCTGTGGGACAGGGGAAACACCATATATTTT
NA	TRBV5-1	once	TRBJ2-1	CASSLVDTGYDEQFF	TGCGCCAGCAGCTTGGTAGATACAGGCTACGATGAGCAGTTCTTC
NA	TRBV30	NA	TRBJ2-2	CAWDGRELSSLLNTGELFF	TGTGCCTGGGACGGCCGGGAGCTAAGCAGTCTACTAAACACCGGGGAGCTGTTTTTT
NA	TRBV9	NA	TRBJ1-3	CASSDGRVENTIYF	TGTGCCAGCAGCGATGGTCGTGTAGAGAACACCATATATTTT
NA	TRBV19	once	TRBJ2-1	CASSIKDRRSYNEQFF	TGTGCCAGTAGTATAAAGGACAGACGCTCCTACAATGAGCAGTTCTTC
NA	TRBV9	NA	TRBJ2-1	CASSVPGYNEQFF	TGTGCCAGCAGCGTACCGGGTTACAATGAGCAGTTCTTC
NA	TRBV19	NA	TRBJ2-3	CASSIALVLDTQYF	TGTGCCAGTAGTATAGCACTCGTATTAGATACGCAGTATTTT
NA	TRBV2	NA	TRBJ1-2	CASRPVIYGYTF	TGTGCCAGCAGGCCGGTTATCTATGGCTACACCTTC
TRBD1	TRBV28	NA	TRBJ1-2	CASSPGQAGYTF	TGTGCCAGCAGCCCGGGACAGGCGGGCTACACCTTC
NA	TRBV7-9	once	TRBJ1-2	CASSSPGMNTF	TGTGCCAGCAGCTCCCCCGGGATGAACACCTTC
TRBD1	TRBV6-1	NA	TRBJ1-6	CASTQGARNSPLHF	TGTGCCAGCACCCAGGGGGCGCGTAATTCACCCCTCCACTTT
NA	TRBV14	NA	TRBJ2-7	CASSAMTGSYEQYF	TGTGCCAGCAGCGCCATGACAGGCTCCTACGAGCAGTACTTC
TRBD2	TRBV9	NA	TRBJ2-5	CASSVDPSGQETQYF	TGTGCCAGCAGCGTGGACCCTAGCGGCCAAGAGACCCAGTACTTC
TRBD2	TRBV28	NA	TRBJ2-7	CASSLYGRLASKQYF	TGTGCCAGCAGTTTATACGGGAGACTAGCGAGTAAGCAGTACTTC
NA	TRBV28	NA	TRBJ1-1	CASSTLQGNTEAFF	TGTGCCAGCAGTACCCTACAGGGGAACACTGAAGCTTTCTTT
NA	TRBV12-2	NA	TRBJ2-1	CASLRTSGGPRSSYNEQFF	TGTGCAAGTCTGCGAACTAGCGGGGGGCCCAGGAGCTCCTACAATGAGCAGTTCTTC
TRBD2	TRBV28	NA	TRBJ2-7	CASYHSAGAGYEQYF	TGTGCCAGCTATCACTCTGCGGGAGCGGGCTACGAGCAGTACTTC
NA	TRBV19	NA	TRBJ2-3	CASRGGENTQYF	TGTGCCAGTAGGGGGGGTGAGAATACGCAGTATTTT
NA	TRBV7-9	few	TRBJ1-2	CASSPLTGTYGYTF	TGTGCCAGCAGCCCCCTTACAGGGACCTATGGCTACACCTTC